This TCR beta chain was recorded in a study of shared clonotypes between healthy human individuals. Method: immunoSEQ multiplex PCR; TCRdb's copy keeps in-frame clones and lacks some. The sample lists approximately 2,000,000 clones; less than 95% were seen once. Trimming removed 10 bases from V and 3 bases from J; junction bases left unmatched: 8. This CDR3 is 15 amino acids long. Germline lookup yields CDR1 MNHEY and CDR2 SVGAGI. Sequenced sample: naive CD4+ T cells from PBMCs. The subset denotes: CD45RA+ positively selected. The receptor comes from a man aged 18-30 years in good health. Some clones in this sample may be carry-over from other donors' samples. This rearrangement joins TRBV6-5 to TRBJ1-4; 10 nucleotides agree with TRBD1. CDR3 sequence (DNA): TGTGCCACCGGGGACAGGGGAAGAGCTAATGAAAAACTGTTTTTT. It translates to CATGDRGRANEKLFF.